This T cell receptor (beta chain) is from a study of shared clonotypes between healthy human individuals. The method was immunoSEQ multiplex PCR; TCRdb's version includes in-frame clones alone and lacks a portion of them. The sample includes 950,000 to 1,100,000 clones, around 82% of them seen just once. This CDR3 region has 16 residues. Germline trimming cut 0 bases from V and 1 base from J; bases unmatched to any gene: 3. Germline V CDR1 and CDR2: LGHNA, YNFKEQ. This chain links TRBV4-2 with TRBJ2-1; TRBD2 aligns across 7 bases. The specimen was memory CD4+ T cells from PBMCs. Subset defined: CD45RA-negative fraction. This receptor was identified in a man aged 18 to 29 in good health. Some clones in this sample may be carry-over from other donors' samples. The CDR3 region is CASSQDGGGSYNEQFF. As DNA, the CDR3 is TGTGCCAGCAGCCAAGATGGGGGGGGTTCCTACAATGAGCAGTTCTTC.